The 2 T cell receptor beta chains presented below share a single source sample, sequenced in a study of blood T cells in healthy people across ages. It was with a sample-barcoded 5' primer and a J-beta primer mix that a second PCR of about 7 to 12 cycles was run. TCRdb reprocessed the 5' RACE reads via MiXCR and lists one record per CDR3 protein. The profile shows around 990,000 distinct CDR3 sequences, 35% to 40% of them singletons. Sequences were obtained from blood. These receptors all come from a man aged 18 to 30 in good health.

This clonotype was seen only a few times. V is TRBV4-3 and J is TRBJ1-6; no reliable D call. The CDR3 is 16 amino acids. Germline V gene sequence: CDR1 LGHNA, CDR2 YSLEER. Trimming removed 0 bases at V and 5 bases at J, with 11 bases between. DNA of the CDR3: TGCGCCAGCAGCCAAGAGTTTGGGAATAATAATTCACCCCTCCACTTT. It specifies CASSQEFGNNNSPLHF.

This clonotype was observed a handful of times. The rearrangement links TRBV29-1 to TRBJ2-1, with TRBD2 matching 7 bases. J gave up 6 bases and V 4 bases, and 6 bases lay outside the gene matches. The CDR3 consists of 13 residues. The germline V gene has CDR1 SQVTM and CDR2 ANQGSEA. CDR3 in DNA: TGCAGCGTTGGTTGGACTAGAGGCAATGAGCAGTTCTTC. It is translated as CSVGWTRGNEQFF.